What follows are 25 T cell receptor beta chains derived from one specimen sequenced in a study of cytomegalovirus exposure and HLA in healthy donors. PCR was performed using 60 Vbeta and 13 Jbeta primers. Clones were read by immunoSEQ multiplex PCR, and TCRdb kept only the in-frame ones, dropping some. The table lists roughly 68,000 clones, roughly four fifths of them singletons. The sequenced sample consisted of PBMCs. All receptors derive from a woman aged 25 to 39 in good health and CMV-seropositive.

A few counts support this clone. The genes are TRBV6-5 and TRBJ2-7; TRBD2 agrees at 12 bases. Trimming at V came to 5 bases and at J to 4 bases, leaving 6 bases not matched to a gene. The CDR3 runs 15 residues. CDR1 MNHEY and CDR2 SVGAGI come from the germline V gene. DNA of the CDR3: TGTGCCAGCAGTCCCACTAGCGGGAGGCGGTACGAGCAGTACTTC. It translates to CASSPTSGRRYEQYF.

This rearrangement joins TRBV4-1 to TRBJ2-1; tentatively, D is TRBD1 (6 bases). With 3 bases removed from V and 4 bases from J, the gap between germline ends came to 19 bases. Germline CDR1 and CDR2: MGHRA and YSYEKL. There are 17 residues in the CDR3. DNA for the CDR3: TGCGCCAGCAGCCAGAGCCCGCAGGGGCTCCCTTACAATGAGCAGTTCTTC. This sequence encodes CASSQSPQGLPYNEQFF.

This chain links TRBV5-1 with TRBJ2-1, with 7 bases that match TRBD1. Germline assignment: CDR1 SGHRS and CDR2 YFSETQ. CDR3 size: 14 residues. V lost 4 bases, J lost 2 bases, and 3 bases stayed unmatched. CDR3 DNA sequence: TGCGCCAGCAGCCCGGGACAGACCTACAATGAGCAGTTCTTC. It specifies CASSPGQTYNEQFF.

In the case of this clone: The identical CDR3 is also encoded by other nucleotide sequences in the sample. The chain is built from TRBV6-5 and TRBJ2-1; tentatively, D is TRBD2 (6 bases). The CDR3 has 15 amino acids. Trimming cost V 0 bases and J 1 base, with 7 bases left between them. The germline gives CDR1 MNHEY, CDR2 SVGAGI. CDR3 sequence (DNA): TGTGCCAGCAGTTACTCTAGCGGTTCCTACAATGAGCAGTTCTTC. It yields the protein CASSYSSGSYNEQFF.

The CDR3 nucleotides are TGTGCCAGCAGTTTACCCAGAAGCGAGCAGTACTTC. Translation: CASSLPRSEQYF. The chain recombines TRBV28 with TRBJ2-7; no clear D gene. The V end was cut by 2 bases, the J end by 6 bases, with 8 bases between. The CDR3 sequence is 12 residues long. CDR1 MDHEN and CDR2 SYDVKM come from the germline V gene.

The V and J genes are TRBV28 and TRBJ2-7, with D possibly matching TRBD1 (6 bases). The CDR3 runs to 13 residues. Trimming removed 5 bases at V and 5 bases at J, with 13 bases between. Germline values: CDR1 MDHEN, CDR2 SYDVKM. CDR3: CASSLGGWNEQYF. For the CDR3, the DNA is TGTGCCAGCAGTCTTGGGGGCTGGAACGAGCAGTACTTC.

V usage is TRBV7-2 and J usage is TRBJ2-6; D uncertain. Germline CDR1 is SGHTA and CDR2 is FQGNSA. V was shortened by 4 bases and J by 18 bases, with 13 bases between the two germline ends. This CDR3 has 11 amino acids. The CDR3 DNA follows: TGTGCCAGCAGCTCCCTGGGCCGGCAGACTTTC. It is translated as CASSSLGRQTF.

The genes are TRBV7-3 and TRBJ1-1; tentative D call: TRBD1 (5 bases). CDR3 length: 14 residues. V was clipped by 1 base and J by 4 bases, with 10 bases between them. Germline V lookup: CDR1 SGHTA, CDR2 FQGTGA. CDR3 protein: CASSLMGGGTEAFF. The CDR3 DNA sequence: TGTGCCAGCAGCTTAATGGGGGGGGGCACTGAAGCTTTCTTT.

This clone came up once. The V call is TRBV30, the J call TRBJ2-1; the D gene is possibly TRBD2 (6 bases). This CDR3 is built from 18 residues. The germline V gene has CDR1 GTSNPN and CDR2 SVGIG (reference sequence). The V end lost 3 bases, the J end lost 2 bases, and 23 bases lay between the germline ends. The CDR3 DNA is TGTGCCTGGAGCGGGAGTACCTTTAGCGGTGGGACCTACAATGAGCAGTTCTTC. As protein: CAWSGSTFSGGTYNEQFF.

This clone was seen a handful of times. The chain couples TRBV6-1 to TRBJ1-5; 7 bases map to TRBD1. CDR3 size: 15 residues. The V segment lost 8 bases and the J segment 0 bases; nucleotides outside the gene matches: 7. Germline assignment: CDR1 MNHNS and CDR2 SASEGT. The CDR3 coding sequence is TGTGCCAGCGCTGACAGGGCCCATAGCAATCAGCCCCAGCATTTT. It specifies CASADRAHSNQPQHF.

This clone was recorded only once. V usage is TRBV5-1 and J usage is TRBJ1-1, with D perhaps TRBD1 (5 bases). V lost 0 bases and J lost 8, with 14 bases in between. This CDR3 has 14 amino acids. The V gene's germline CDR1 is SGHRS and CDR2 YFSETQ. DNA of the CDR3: TGCGCCAGCAGCTTGGCCAGTCGGAGACAGGAAGCTTTCTTT. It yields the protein CASSLASRRQEAFF.

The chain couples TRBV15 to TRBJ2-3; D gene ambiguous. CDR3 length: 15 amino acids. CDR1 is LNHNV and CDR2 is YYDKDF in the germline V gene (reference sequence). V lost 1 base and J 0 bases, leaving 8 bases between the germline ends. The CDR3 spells CATSRGLESTDTQYF. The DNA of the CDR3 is TGTGCCACCAGCAGAGGTCTAGAGAGCACAGATACGCAGTATTTT.

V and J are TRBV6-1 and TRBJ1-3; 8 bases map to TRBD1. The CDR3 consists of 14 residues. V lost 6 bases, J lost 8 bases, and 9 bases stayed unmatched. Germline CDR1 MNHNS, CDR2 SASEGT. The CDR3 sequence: CASSPDRALDTIYF. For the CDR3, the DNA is TGTGCCAGCAGCCCGGACAGGGCTCTAGACACCATATATTTT.

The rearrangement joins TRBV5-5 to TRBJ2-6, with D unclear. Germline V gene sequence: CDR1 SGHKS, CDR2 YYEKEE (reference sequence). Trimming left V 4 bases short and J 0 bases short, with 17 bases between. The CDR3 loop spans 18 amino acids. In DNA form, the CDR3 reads TGTGCCAGCAGCCCACTGACGGGTAGGAGCTCTGGGGCCAACGTCCTGACTTTC. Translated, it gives CASSPLTGRSSGANVLTF.

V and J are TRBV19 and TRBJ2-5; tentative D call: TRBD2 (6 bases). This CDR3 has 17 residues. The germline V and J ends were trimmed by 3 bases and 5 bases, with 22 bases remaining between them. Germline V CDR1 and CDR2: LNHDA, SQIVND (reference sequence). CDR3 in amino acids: CASSIRVVGGNGETQYF. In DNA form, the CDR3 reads TGTGCCAGTAGTATTCGCGTGGTTGGGGGGAACGGGGAGACCCAGTACTTC.

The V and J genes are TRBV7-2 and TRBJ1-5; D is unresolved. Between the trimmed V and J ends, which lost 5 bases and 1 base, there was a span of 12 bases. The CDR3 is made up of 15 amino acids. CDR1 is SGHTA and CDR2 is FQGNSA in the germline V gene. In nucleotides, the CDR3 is TGTGCCAGCAGCCACTCAACCCTCAGCAATCAGCCCCAGCATTTT. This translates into CASSHSTLSNQPQHF.

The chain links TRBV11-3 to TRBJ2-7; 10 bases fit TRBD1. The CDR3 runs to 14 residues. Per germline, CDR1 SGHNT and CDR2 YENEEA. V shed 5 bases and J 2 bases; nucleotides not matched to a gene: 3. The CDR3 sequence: CASSTGTGAYEQYF. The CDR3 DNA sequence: TGTGCCAGCAGCACCGGGACAGGGGCCTACGAGCAGTACTTC. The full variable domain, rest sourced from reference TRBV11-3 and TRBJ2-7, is EAGVVQSPRYKIIEKKQPVAFWCNPISGHNTLYWYLQNLGQGPELLIRYENEEAVDDSQLPKDRFSAERLKGVDSTLKIQPAELGDSAVYLCASSTGTGAYEQYFGPGTRLTVT.

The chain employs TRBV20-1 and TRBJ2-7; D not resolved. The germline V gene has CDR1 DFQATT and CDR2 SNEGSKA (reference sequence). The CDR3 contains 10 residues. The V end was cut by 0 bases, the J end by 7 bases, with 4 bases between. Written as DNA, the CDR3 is TGCAGTGCTAGAGATCAAGAGCAGTACTTC. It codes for CSARDQEQYF.

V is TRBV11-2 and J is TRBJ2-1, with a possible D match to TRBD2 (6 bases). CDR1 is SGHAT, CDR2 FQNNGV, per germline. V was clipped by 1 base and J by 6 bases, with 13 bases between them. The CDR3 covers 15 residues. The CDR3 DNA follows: TGTGCCAGCAGCTTAGTAAGCGGAGGGGTCAATGAGCAGTTCTTC. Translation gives CASSLVSGGVNEQFF.

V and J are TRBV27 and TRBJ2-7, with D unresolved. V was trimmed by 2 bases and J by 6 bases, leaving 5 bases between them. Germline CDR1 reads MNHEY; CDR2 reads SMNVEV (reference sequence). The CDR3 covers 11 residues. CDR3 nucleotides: TGTGCCAGCAGTTTAGGGCCCGAGCAGTACTTC. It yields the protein CASSLGPEQYF.

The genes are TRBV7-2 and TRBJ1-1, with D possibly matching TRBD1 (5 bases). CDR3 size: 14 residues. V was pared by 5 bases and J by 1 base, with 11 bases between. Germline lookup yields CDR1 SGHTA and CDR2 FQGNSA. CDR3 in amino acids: CASSPQTANTEAFF. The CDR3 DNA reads TGTGCCAGCAGCCCTCAGACAGCGAACACTGAAGCTTTCTTT.

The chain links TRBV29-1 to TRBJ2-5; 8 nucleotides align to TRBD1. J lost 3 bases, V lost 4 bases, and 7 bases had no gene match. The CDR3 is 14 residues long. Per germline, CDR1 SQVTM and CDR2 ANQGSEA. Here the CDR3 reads CSVVPRTGKETQYF. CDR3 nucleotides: TGCAGCGTTGTCCCCAGGACAGGGAAAGAGACCCAGTACTTC. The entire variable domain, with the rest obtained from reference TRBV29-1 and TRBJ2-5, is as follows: SAVISQKPSRDICQRGTSLTIQCQVDSQVTMMFWYRQQPGQSLTLIATANQGSEATYESGFVIDKFPISRPNLTFSTLTVSNMSPEDSSIYLCSVVPRTGKETQYFGPGTRLLVL.

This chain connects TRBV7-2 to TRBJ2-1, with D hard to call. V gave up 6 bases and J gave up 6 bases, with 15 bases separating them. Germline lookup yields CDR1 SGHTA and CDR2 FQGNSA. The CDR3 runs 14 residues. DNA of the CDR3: TGTGCCAGCAGATTTCCACGTAGGAGCAATGAGCAGTTCTTC. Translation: CASRFPRRSNEQFF.

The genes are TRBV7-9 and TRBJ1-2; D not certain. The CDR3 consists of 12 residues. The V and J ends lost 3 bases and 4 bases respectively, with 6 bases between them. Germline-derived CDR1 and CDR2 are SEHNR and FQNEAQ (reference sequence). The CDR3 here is CASSFDTYGYTF. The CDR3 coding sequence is TGTGCCAGCAGCTTCGACACCTATGGCTACACCTTC. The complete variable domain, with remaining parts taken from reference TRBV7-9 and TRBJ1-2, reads DTGVSQNPRHKITKRGQNVTFRCDPISEHNRLYWYRQTLGQGPEFLTYFQNEAQLEKSRLLSDRFSAERPKGSFSTLEIQRTEQGDSAMYLCASSFDTYGYTFGSGTRLTVV.

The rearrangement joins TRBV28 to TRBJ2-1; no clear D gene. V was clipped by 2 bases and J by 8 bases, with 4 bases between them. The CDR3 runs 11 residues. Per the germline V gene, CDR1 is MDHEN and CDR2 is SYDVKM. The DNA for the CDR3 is TGTGCCAGCAGTTTAAGCCATGAGCAGTTCTTC. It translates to CASSLSHEQFF.